A selection of T cell receptor beta chains follows, all from one sample in a study of T-cell memory formation after mild COVID-19. TCRdb fed the 5' RACE reads into MiXCR, producing one record per CDR3 protein. The sample lists a few hundred thousand distinct CDR3 sequences, around 15% occurring once. Input material: PBMCs or a T cell subset sorted from them (not recorded which). These TCRs come from a young man who had mild COVID-19 (a few samples of this study predate the infection). Cell type and time point are not known. Both conserved end residues are part of each CDR3. Each record gives: CDR3 DNA, CDR3 protein, J gene, clone size, V gene, D gene. A D gene is named only where the DNA matches it firmly. Only some rows state a clone size, as once, few, many or a class for expanded clones.

DNA: TGTGCTAGTGCCCAGCCGGCGACAGCGGTCTGGGAAGATACGCAGTATTTT
CDR3: CASAQPATAVWEDTQYF
J: TRBJ2-3
size: -
V: TRBV12-5
D: -

DNA: TGCAGCGTCCGGTCCCACACTGAAGCTTTCTTT
CDR3: CSVRSHTEAFF
J: TRBJ1-1
size: -
V: TRBV29-1
D: -

DNA: TGTGCCAGCAGCTTTAAGCCCATAAGCTCCTATAATTCACCCCTCCACTTT
CDR3: CASSFKPISSYNSPLHF
J: TRBJ1-6
size: -
V: TRBV6-5
D: -

DNA: TGTGCCAGCAGCCCCGTCCGGGTGGGAGAGTCGAACTATGGCTACACCTTC
CDR3: CASSPVRVGESNYGYTF
J: TRBJ1-2
size: -
V: TRBV7-2
D: -

DNA: TGTGCCAGCAGTTACGCGACAGGGAGACGCGAGACCCAGTACTTC
CDR3: CASSYATGRRETQYF
J: TRBJ2-5
size: many
V: TRBV6-6
D: TRBD1

DNA: TGTGCCACCAGTGAGGGCGGGAAGGAGACCCAGTACTTC
CDR3: CATSEGGKETQYF
J: TRBJ2-5
size: few
V: TRBV24-1
D: -

DNA: TGTGCCAGCAGTTCCGGGGGCTACGAGCAGTACTTC
CDR3: CASSSGGYEQYF
J: TRBJ2-7
size: many
V: TRBV6-5
D: -

DNA: TGTGCCAGCAGCTTAGGGAACAGGCTAACTACCGGGGAGCTGTTTTTT
CDR3: CASSLGNRLTTGELFF
J: TRBJ2-2
size: few
V: TRBV7-8
D: -

DNA: TGTGCTAGTGGTTTGGTAACGGGGGCCAGCACAGATACGCAGTATTTT
CDR3: CASGLVTGASTDTQYF
J: TRBJ2-3
size: few
V: TRBV12-5
D: -

DNA: TGTGCCAGCAGCATTCGACTAGCGGGGCGCAATGAGCAGTTCTTC
CDR3: CASSIRLAGRNEQFF
J: TRBJ2-1
size: -
V: TRBV11-2
D: TRBD2

DNA: TGTGCCACCAGTGCCCGACAGGCCCTAACGAGGCAAGAGACCCAGTACTTC
CDR3: CATSARQALTRQETQYF
J: TRBJ2-5
size: -
V: TRBV24-1
D: -

DNA: TGTGCCAGCAGTTCCTCGTCGCGTCAAGAGACCCAGTACTTC
CDR3: CASSSSSRQETQYF
J: TRBJ2-5
size: few
V: TRBV9
D: -

DNA: TGTGCCAGCAGCGTAGGACCAGAGGACAGGGGCGAGCAGTACTTC
CDR3: CASSVGPEDRGEQYF
J: TRBJ2-7
size: few
V: TRBV9
D: TRBD1

DNA: TGTGCCAGCGGGGGGTCGAGCTCTGGAAACACCATATATTTT
CDR3: CASGGSSSGNTIYF
J: TRBJ1-3
size: -
V: TRBV7-9
D: -

DNA: TGTGCCAGCAGCCCCCGGGTTCCTGGGGCCAACGTCCTGACTTTC
CDR3: CASSPRVPGANVLTF
J: TRBJ2-6
size: few
V: TRBV7-8
D: -

DNA: TGTGCCAGCAGCTCGCCGGGGGGGAGCTCCTACAATGAGCAGTTCTTC
CDR3: CASSSPGGSSYNEQFF
J: TRBJ2-1
size: few
V: TRBV11-2
D: TRBD2

DNA: TGTGCCAGCAGCGTACTAGCGGGGATAGATACGCAGTATTTT
CDR3: CASSVLAGIDTQYF
J: TRBJ2-3
size: few
V: TRBV9
D: TRBD2

DNA: TGTGCCAGCAGCCGATGGACTAGCGGGGGGGCAGGGGAGCTGTTTTTT
CDR3: CASSRWTSGGAGELFF
J: TRBJ2-2
size: few
V: TRBV5-6
D: TRBD2

DNA: TGTGCCAGCAGCCCCCGTAGTGGGCAGGGGAACTCACCCCTCCACTTT
CDR3: CASSPRSGQGNSPLHF
J: TRBJ1-6
size: -
V: TRBV9
D: -

DNA: TGCAGTGCCCCTCCGAGGACTAGCGATGCTGAGCAGTTCTTC
CDR3: CSAPPRTSDAEQFF
J: TRBJ2-1
size: many
V: TRBV20-1
D: TRBD2

DNA: TGTGCCAGCAGAGAAGACAGGGGGCCAGATACGCAGTATTTT
CDR3: CASREDRGPDTQYF
J: TRBJ2-3
size: -
V: TRBV28
D: TRBD1

DNA: TGTGCCAGCAGCTTAGGGGGGCGGACAGCCACAGATACGCAGTATTTT
CDR3: CASSLGGRTATDTQYF
J: TRBJ2-3
size: -
V: TRBV7-2
D: -

DNA: TGTGCCAGCAGCTTACAAGAGGGCGCGGATGAGCAGTTCTTC
CDR3: CASSLQEGADEQFF
J: TRBJ2-1
size: few
V: TRBV7-6
D: -

DNA: TGTGCCACCAGCAGCCTTAGGTCAGGGGAAAAAGCTTTCTTT
CDR3: CATSSLRSGEKAFF
J: TRBJ1-1
size: -
V: TRBV15
D: -

DNA: TGCGCCAGCAGGGGGGCCCCCGGGGGCCAAGAGACCCAGTACTTC
CDR3: CASRGAPGGQETQYF
J: TRBJ2-5
size: -
V: TRBV5-1
D: -